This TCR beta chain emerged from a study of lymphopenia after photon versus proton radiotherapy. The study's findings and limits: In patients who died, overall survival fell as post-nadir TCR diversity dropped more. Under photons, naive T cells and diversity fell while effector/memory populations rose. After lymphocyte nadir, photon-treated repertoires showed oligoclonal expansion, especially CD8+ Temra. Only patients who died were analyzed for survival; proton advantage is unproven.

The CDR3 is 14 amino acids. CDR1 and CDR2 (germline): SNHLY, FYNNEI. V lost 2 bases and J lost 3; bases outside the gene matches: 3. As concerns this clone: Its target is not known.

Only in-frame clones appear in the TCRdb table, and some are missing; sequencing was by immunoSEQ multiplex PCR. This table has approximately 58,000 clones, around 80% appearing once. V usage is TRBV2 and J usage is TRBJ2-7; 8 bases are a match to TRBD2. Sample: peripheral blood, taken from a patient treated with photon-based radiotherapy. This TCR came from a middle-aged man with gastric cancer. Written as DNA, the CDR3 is TGTGCCAGCAGTGAAACAGCGGGGGTCTACGAGCAGTACTTC. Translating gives CASSETAGVYEQYF.